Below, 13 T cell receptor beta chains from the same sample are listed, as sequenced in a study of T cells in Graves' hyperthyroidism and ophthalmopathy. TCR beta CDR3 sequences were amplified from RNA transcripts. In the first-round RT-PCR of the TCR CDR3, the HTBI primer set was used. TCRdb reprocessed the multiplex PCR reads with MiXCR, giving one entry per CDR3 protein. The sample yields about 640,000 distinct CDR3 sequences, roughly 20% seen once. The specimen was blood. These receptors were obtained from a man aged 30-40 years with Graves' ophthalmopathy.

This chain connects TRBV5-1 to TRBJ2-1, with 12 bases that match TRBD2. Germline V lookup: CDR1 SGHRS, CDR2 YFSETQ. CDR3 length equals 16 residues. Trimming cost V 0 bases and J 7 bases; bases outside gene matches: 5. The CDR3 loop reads CASSLGLAGDRNEQFF. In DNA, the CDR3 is TGCGCCAGCAGCTTGGGACTAGCGGGAGATAGGAATGAGCAGTTCTTC. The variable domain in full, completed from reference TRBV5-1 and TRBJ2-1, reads KAGVTQTPRYLIKTRGQQVTLSCSPISGHRSVSWYQQTPGQGLQFLFEYFSETQRNKGNFPGRFSGRQFSNSRSEMNVSTLELGDSALYLCASSLGLAGDRNEQFFGPGTRLTVL.

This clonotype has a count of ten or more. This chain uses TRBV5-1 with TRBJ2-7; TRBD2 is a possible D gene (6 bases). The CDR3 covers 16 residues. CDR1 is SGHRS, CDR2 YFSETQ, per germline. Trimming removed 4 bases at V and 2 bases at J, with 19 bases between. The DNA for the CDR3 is TGCGCCAGCAGCCGCCGAGGAGGGGATAAGACCTACGAGCAGTACTTC. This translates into CASSRRGGDKTYEQYF. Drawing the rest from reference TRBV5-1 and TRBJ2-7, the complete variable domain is KAGVTQTPRYLIKTRGQQVTLSCSPISGHRSVSWYQQTPGQGLQFLFEYFSETQRNKGNFPGRFSGRQFSNSRSEMNVSTLELGDSALYLCASSRRGGDKTYEQYFGPGTRLTVT.

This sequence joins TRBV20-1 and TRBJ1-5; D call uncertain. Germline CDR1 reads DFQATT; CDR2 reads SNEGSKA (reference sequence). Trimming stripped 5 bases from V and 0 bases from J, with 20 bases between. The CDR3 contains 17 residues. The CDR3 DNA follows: TGCAGTGCTCGATGGGGTCGAGGGCTATATAGCAATCAGCCCCAGCATTTT. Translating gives CSARWGRGLYSNQPQHF.

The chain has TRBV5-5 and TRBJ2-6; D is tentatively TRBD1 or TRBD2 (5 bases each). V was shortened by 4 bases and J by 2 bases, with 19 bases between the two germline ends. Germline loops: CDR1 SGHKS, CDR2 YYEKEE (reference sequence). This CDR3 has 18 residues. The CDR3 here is CASSLRDPQGTGANVLTF. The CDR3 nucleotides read TGTGCCAGCAGCCTCCGGGACCCCCAGGGAACTGGGGCCAACGTCCTGACTTTC.

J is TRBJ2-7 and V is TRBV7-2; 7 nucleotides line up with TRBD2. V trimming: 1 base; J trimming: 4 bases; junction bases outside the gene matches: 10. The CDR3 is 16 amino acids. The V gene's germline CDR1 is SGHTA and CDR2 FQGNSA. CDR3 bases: TGTGCCAGCAGCTTAGGGGATGGGAGGGTTTTTTACGAGCAGTACTTC. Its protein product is CASSLGDGRVFYEQYF.

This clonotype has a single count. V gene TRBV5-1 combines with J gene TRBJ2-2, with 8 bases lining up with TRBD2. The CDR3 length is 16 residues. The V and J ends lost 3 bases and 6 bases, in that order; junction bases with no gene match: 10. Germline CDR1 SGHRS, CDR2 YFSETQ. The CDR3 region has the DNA TGCGCCAGCAGCTCCCGGGGACTAGAATATTCCGGGGAGCTGTTTTTT. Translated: CASSSRGLEYSGELFF.

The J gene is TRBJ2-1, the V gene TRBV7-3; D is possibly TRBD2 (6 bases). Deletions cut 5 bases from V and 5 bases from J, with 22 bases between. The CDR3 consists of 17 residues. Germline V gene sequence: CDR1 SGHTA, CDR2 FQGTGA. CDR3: CASSVKSRRAKNNEQFF. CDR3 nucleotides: TGTGCCAGCAGCGTTAAGTCGAGGAGGGCCAAAAACAATGAGCAGTTCTTC.

CDR3 in amino acids: CASSLNQPPEQYF. The CDR3 DNA sequence: TGTGCCAGCAGTTTGAACCAACCCCCCGAGCAGTACTTC. The chain recombines TRBV28 with TRBJ2-7; D unclear. Germline V lookup: CDR1 MDHEN, CDR2 SYDVKM. This CDR3 has 13 residues. The ends were cut back, 3 bases at V and 6 bases at J, with 12 bases in the middle.

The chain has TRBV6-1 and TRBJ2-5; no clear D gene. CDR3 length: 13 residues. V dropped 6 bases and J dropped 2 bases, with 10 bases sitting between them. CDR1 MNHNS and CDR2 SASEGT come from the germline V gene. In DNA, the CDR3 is TGTGCCAGCAGCCCCCAGGTTCAAGAGACCCAGTACTTC. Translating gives CASSPQVQETQYF.

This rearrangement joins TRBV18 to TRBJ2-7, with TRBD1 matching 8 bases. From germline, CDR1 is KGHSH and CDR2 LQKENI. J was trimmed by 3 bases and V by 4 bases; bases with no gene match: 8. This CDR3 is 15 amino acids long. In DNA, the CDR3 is TGTGCCAGCTCACTTTTCCCGGGACAGGACTACGAGCAGTACTTC. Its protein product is CASSLFPGQDYEQYF.

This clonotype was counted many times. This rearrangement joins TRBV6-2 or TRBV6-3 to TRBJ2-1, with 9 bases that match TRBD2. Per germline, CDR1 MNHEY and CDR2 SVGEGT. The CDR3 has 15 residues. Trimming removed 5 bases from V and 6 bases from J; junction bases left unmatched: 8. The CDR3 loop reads CASSVPGLASNEQFF. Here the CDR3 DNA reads TGTGCCAGCAGTGTGCCGGGACTAGCCTCCAATGAGCAGTTCTTC.

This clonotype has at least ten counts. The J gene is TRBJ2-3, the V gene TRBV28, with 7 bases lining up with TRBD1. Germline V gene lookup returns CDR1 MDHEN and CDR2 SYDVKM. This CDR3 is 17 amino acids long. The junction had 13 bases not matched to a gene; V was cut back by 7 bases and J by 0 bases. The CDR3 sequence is CASNPGTAVFSTDTQYF. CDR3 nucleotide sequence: TGTGCCAGCAACCCCGGGACAGCAGTATTCAGCACAGATACGCAGTATTTT.

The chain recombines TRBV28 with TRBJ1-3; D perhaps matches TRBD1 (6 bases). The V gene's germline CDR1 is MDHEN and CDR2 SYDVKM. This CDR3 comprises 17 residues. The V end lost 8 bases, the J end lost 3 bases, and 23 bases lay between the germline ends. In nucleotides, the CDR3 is TGTGCCAGCTCAATTCTTGCCACAGGGTCTTTTGGAAACACCATATATTTT. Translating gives CASSILATGSFGNTIYF.